The next 5 T cell receptor beta chains were all read from a single sample in a study of a mutant IDH1 vaccine in newly diagnosed glioma. Libraries were prepared by immunoSEQ multiplex PCR; TCRdb keeps only in-frame clonotypes and omits some of them. The sample holds about 67,000 clones, around 80% seen once. Time point meaning: baseline, week 1 (first vaccination visit). Treatment noted: pre-vaccination baseline after standard-of-care therapy. Sequencing used peripheral blood mononuclear cells (PBMCs), obtained from a glioma patient treated with radiotherapy, temozolomide or both. The receptor set was obtained from a woman aged 18-29 years with glioma. Some clones in this sample may be carry-over from other donors' samples.

This clone appeared once. The chain links TRBV4-3 to TRBJ1-2; unclear D gene. The germline V gene encodes CDR1 LGHNA and CDR2 YSLEER. The V end lost 0 bases, the J end lost 8 bases, and 7 bases lay between the germline ends. CDR3 size: 12 residues. DNA of the CDR3: TGCGCCAGCAGCCAAGACGGAGTAGGCTACACCTTC. It specifies CASSQDGVGYTF.

Only a few counts were recorded for this clone. The V and J genes are TRBV6-5 and TRBJ2-3; no clear D gene. The CDR3 sequence is 15 residues long. Germline V gives CDR1 MNHEY, CDR2 SVGAGI. V lost 9 bases and J 2 bases, leaving 18 bases between the germline ends. The CDR3 protein is CARFGSYRFTDTQYF. The CDR3 DNA sequence: TGTGCCAGGTTTGGGTCCTACAGATTCACAGATACGCAGTATTTT.

The CDR3 nucleotides read TGTGCCAGCAGCTTCCCCGGCACTGAAGCTTTCTTT. This sequence encodes CASSFPGTEAFF. The chain links TRBV5-6 to TRBJ1-1; D unclear. V was trimmed by 2 bases and J by 4 bases, leaving 6 bases between them. The CDR3 covers 12 residues. Per the germline V gene, CDR1 is SGHDT and CDR2 is YYEEEE.

The J gene is TRBJ1-4, the V gene TRBV6-5; D perhaps matches TRBD1 (5 bases). The ends were cut back, 0 bases at V and 14 bases at J, with 13 bases in the middle. Germline V gives CDR1 MNHEY, CDR2 SVGAGI. The CDR3 has 13 residues. The CDR3 sequence is CASSYSGGLALFF. The CDR3 bases are TGTGCCAGCAGTTACTCGGGGGGACTCGCGCTGTTTTTT.

The chain is built from TRBV5-1 and TRBJ1-6, with D possibly being TRBD1 (5 bases). From germline, CDR1 is SGHRS and CDR2 YFSETQ. The CDR3 extends over 14 amino acids. V lost 1 base and J 10 bases, leaving 12 bases between the germline ends. The CDR3 sequence is CASSLYGADSPLHF. CDR3 coding DNA: TGCGCCAGCAGCTTGTATGGGGCGGACTCACCCCTCCACTTT.